Below, 16 T cell receptor beta chains from the same sample are listed, as sequenced in a study of T cells in Graves' hyperthyroidism and ophthalmopathy. The CDR3 regions of TCR beta were amplified from RNA transcripts. Researchers ran a first-round RT-PCR on the TCR CDR3 using the HTBI primer set. TCRdb reprocessed the multiplex PCR reads via MiXCR and lists one record per CDR3 protein. The sample has approximately 600,000 distinct CDR3 sequences, around 14% seen once. Sequenced material: blood. These receptors were obtained from a woman in her thirties with Graves' hyperthyroidism that later progressed to Graves' ophthalmopathy.

Regarding this clonotype: The junction differs from germline at one of its ends, possibly a read error. The genes are TRBV2 and TRBJ2-5; D not resolved. The CDR3 runs to 14 residues. The germline CDR1 and CDR2 sequences are SNHLY and FYNNEI. The CDR3, as DNA: TGTGCCACCAGTGATTTCGGAGTTTGGGAGACCCAGTACTTC. Translating gives CATSDFGVWETQYF.

The chain joins TRBV20-1 to TRBJ1-5, with D tentatively TRBD1 (5 bases). Germline V lookup: CDR1 DFQATT, CDR2 SNEGSKA (reference sequence). The CDR3 runs 15 residues. Trimming pared 7 bases from V and 0 bases from J, leaving 16 bases between. The CDR3 region is CSVLKDTASNQPQHF. For the CDR3, the DNA is TGCAGTGTCCTTAAGGACACAGCTAGCAATCAGCCCCAGCATTTT.

This sequence joins TRBV25-1 and TRBJ2-5; TRBD1 matches 7 bases. The ends lost 1 base at V and 13 bases at J; junction bases unmatched: 12. This CDR3 spans 14 amino acids. The V gene's germline CDR1 is MGHDK and CDR2 SYGVNS. The CDR3 DNA reads TGTGCCAGCAGTGAATCGGTGACAGGGCTTAGGTGGTACTTC. Its translation: CASSESVTGLRWYF. The full variable domain, rest sourced from reference TRBV25-1 and TRBJ2-5, is EADIYQTPRYLVIGTGKKITLECSQTMGHDKMYWYQQDPGMELHLIHYSYGVNSTEKGDLSSESTVSRIRTEHFPLTLESARPSHTSQYLCASSESVTGLRWYFGPGTRLLVL.

This chain joins TRBV6-1 and TRBJ2-5; TRBD2 might be the D (6 bases). Germline CDR1 and CDR2: MNHNS and SASEGT. V was clipped by 2 bases and J by 2 bases, with 24 bases between them. The CDR3 runs to 19 residues. CDR3 nucleotides: TGTGCCAGCAGTGAACCTCCTCCCGGGGCTCTAGCGATTCAAGAGACCCAGTACTTC. The encoded protein is CASSEPPPGALAIQETQYF.

This clonotype has more than one count but fewer than ten. The chain joins TRBV9 to TRBJ2-2; tentative D call: TRBD1 (6 bases). This CDR3 region has 16 residues. Per the germline V gene, CDR1 is SGDLS and CDR2 is YYNGEE. Trimming left V 3 bases short and J 7 bases short, with 19 bases between. CDR3 in amino acids: CASSAFPTGLGGELFF. The CDR3 DNA follows: TGTGCCAGCAGCGCCTTTCCAACAGGGCTGGGCGGGGAGCTGTTTTTT.

This clonotype has more than one count but fewer than ten. V usage is TRBV3-1 and J usage is TRBJ2-3; 7 nucleotides match TRBD2. The CDR3 contains 16 residues. Germline V lookup: CDR1 LGHDT, CDR2 YNNKEL (reference sequence). V shed 3 bases and J 2 bases; nucleotides not matched to a gene: 8. The CDR3 region is CASSQFGAGATDTQYF. DNA of the CDR3: TGTGCCAGCAGCCAGTTTGGGGCGGGAGCCACAGATACGCAGTATTTT.

This clonotype was seen many times. The CDR3 here is CASGPSGTTYNEQFF. CDR3 nucleotides: TGTGCCAGCGGACCTAGCGGGACGACCTACAATGAGCAGTTCTTC. V is TRBV7-9 and J is TRBJ2-1; 9 bases map to TRBD2. This CDR3 has 15 residues. V dropped 8 bases and J dropped 2; count of bases not matched to a gene: 7. Germline V CDR1 and CDR2: SEHNR, FQNEAQ (reference sequence).

This clonotype turned up a few times. The rearrangement links TRBV12-3 or TRBV12-4 to TRBJ2-1; D possibly matches TRBD1 or TRBD2 (6 bases each). The CDR3 sequence is 16 residues long. Trimming removed 1 base at V and 9 bases at J, with 19 bases between. The CDR3 loop is CASSLGYSGPQGEQFF. The CDR3 nucleotides are TGTGCCAGCAGTTTAGGGTATAGCGGACCACAGGGTGAGCAGTTCTTC.

This clonotype was observed many times. V and J are TRBV3-1 and TRBJ2-5; 9 nucleotides agree with TRBD2. This CDR3 contains 12 residues. The V segment lost 3 bases and the J segment 11 bases; nucleotides outside the gene matches: 4. In germline, CDR1 is LGHDT, CDR2 YNNKEL (reference sequence). CDR3 nucleotides: TGTGCCAGCAGCCAGTTAGCGGGAGCTCAGTACTTC. This gives the protein CASSQLAGAQYF.

This clonotype has only a few counts. The chain employs TRBV5-4 and TRBJ2-1, with D perhaps TRBD1 (5 bases). Germline V gene sequence: CDR1 SGHNT, CDR2 YYREEE (reference sequence). V was clipped by 5 bases and J by 5 bases, with 17 bases between them. The length of the CDR3 is 15 residues. CDR3 bases: TGTGCCAGCAGTTCCAGACAGAAGATAGACAATGAGCAGTTCTTC. The encoded protein is CASSSRQKIDNEQFF.

J is TRBJ1-2 and V is TRBV10-3; 10 bases map to TRBD1. From germline, CDR1 is ENHRY and CDR2 SYGVKD. V trimming: 7 bases; J trimming: 0 bases; junction bases outside the gene matches: 11. This CDR3 spans 17 amino acids. The CDR3 DNA reads TGTGCCATCATAGAAAACCGGGACAGGGGAACTAACTATGGCTACACCTTC. Its protein is CAIIENRDRGTNYGYTF.

This clonotype was counted ten times or more. The chain uses TRBV11-1 and TRBJ2-4, with D possibly being TRBD2 (6 bases). The CDR3 is 14 amino acids. Germline CDR1 reads SGHAT; CDR2 reads FQDESV (reference sequence). Trimming stripped 3 bases from V and 5 bases from J, with 11 bases between. In DNA form, the CDR3 reads TGTGCCAGCAGCTTCGGGGGAGTGCAAAACATTCAGTACTTC. This gives the protein CASSFGGVQNIQYF. The whole variable domain, remainder taken from reference TRBV11-1 and TRBJ2-4, is EAEVAQSPRYKITEKSQAVAFWCDPISGHATLYWYRQILGQGPELLVQFQDESVVDDSQLPKDRFSAERLKGVDSTLKIQPAELGDSAMYLCASSFGGVQNIQYFGAGTRLSVL.

This clonotype was seen more than once but under ten times. The rearrangement uses TRBV6-1 and TRBJ2-3; D may be TRBD2 (5 bases). Per germline, CDR1 MNHNS and CDR2 SASEGT. With 0 bases removed from V and 1 base from J, the gap between germline ends came to 11 bases. This CDR3 spans 16 amino acids. This CDR3 is CASSEAPSSGTDTQYF. The CDR3 DNA reads TGTGCCAGCAGTGAAGCCCCTAGCAGTGGCACAGATACGCAGTATTTT.

Ten or more counts support this clonotype. The chain recombines TRBV29-1 with TRBJ2-2; D ambiguous. The germline CDR1 and CDR2 sequences are SQVTM and ANQGSEA. Trimming took off 5 bases at V and 0 bases at J, with 10 bases between the two ends. The CDR3 spans 14 residues. The CDR3 DNA is TGCAGCGTTAGATTCTTTTCGAACACCGGGGAGCTGTTTTTT. Its translation is CSVRFFSNTGELFF.

This clonotype appeared many times. The J gene is TRBJ2-1, the V gene TRBV6-1; 9 nucleotides agree with TRBD2. The V gene's germline CDR1 is MNHNS and CDR2 SASEGT. J gave up 8 bases and V 6 bases, and 14 bases lay outside the gene matches. CDR3 size: 16 residues. The CDR3 DNA is TGTGCCAGCAGGGAAACGGGCGGGAGGGGTTTCGATGAGCAGTTCTTC. Translation: CASRETGGRGFDEQFF.

This clonotype came up many times. The V call is TRBV28, the J call TRBJ2-5; either TRBD1 or TRBD2 may supply D (5 bases each). The length of the CDR3 is 17 residues. V shed 6 bases and J shed 5 bases, with 25 bases lying between them. CDR1 and CDR2 from the germline V gene are MDHEN and SYDVKM. CDR3 DNA sequence: TGTGCCAGCAGGATTCGACTAACAGCGCCAGGGCGGGAGACCCAGTACTTC. Its protein is CASRIRLTAPGRETQYF.